This entry is about one T cell receptor beta chain. Its cognate antigen is unknown. This CDR3 contains 13 residues. J lost 7 bases, V lost 1 base, and 4 bases had no gene match. CDR1 is SGHAT, CDR2 FQNNGV, per germline. This record belongs to a study of cytomegalovirus exposure and HLA in healthy donors. It was with 60 Vbeta and 13 Jbeta primers that the PCR ran. Only in-frame clones appear in the TCRdb table, and some are missing; sequencing was by immunoSEQ multiplex PCR. This sample has about 100,000 clones; approximately 72% occur once, and the top ten carry 13% to 15%. The study, taken as a whole, reports: Several of the most significant clusters appeared linked to common viral pathogens, based on a later analysis. Apart from CMV serostatus, no immune exposure information was available. In a later analysis, the majority of CMV-associated beta chains seemingly showed HLA restriction. Sequencing likely caused a cluster of highly shared sequence variants.

The genes are TRBV11-2 and TRBJ2-7, with TRBD1 matching over 7 bases. Sequenced sample: PBMCs. This sequence was found in a male donor in good health and CMV-seropositive. The CDR3 DNA is TGTGCCAGCAGCTTAGGACAGGGTCGGGAGCAGTACTTC. Protein sequence: CASSLGQGREQYF.